The 19 T cell receptor beta chains below all came from one sample that was sequenced in a study of follicular helper T cells after annual influenza vaccination. Clones were read by immunoSEQ multiplex PCR, and TCRdb kept only the in-frame ones, dropping some. The sample carries about 9,800 clones, about four fifths recorded once. The time point is: 2014-2015 season, 7 days after vaccination. The sequenced sample was CXCR5- memory CD4+ T cells sorted from blood, obtained 7 days after influenza vaccination. These receptors were obtained from an adult who received the influenza vaccine.

J is TRBJ2-2 and V is TRBV7-3, with TRBD2 matching 7 bases. CDR1 SGHTA and CDR2 FQGTGA come from the germline V gene. V dropped 6 bases and J dropped 0; count of bases not matched to a gene: 4. The CDR3 runs to 15 residues. CDR3 bases: TGTGCCAGCAGTCGCGGGGGAGCGAACACCGGGGAGCTGTTTTTT. Its protein is CASSRGGANTGELFF.

V gene TRBV5-1 combines with J gene TRBJ2-7; 10 bases are shared with TRBD2. The CDR3 runs 14 residues. The junction had 3 bases not matched to a gene; V was cut back by 2 bases and J by 4 bases. The V gene's germline CDR1 is SGHRS and CDR2 YFSETQ. CDR3 region: CASSFGTSAYEQYF. CDR3 nucleotides: TGCGCCAGCAGCTTCGGGACTAGCGCGTACGAGCAGTACTTC.

This chain joins TRBV14 and TRBJ2-1, with 7 bases that match TRBD2. Germline trimming cut 4 bases from V and 7 bases from J; bases unmatched to any gene: 13. This CDR3 region has 16 residues. Germline CDR1 SGHDN, CDR2 FVKESK. For the CDR3, the DNA is TGTGCCAGCAGCCCTAAAGGCCTAGCGGTCAGGAATGAGCAGTTCTTC. Amino acid sequence: CASSPKGLAVRNEQFF. The full variable domain, completed using reference TRBV14 and TRBJ2-1, is EAGVTQFPSHSVIEKGQTVTLRCDPISGHDNLYWYRRVMGKEIKFLLHFVKESKQDESGMPNNRFLAERTGGTYSTLKVQPAELEDSGVYFCASSPKGLAVRNEQFFGPGTRLTVL.

The chain joins TRBV2 to TRBJ2-7; 10 positions agree with TRBD1. The CDR3 has 14 amino acids. From germline, CDR1 is SNHLY and CDR2 FYNNEI. V gave up 4 bases and J gave up 2 bases; unmatched junction bases: 2. The CDR3 nucleotides are TGTGCCAGCAGTGTAGGACAGGGGGCCTACGAGCAGTACTTC. Residues: CASSVGQGAYEQYF.

Only one count was recorded for this clone. The chain is built from TRBV18 and TRBJ1-1; a possible D gene is TRBD1 (5 bases). Germline loops: CDR1 KGHSH, CDR2 LQKENI. V was cut by 3 bases and J by 7 bases, with 18 bases left in between. The length of the CDR3 is 15 residues. In DNA form, the CDR3 reads TGTGCCAGCTCACCCGGCCGACAGCAGGGCATTGAAGCTTTCTTT. It specifies CASSPGRQQGIEAFF.

The gene calls are TRBV7-2 and TRBJ2-5; D perhaps matches TRBD2 (6 bases). Germline CDR1 reads SGHTA; CDR2 reads FQGNSA. CDR3 length: 15 residues. The V end was cut by 5 bases, the J end by 1 base, with 14 bases between. The CDR3 DNA reads TGTGCCAGCAGCGTGCAGGGACTGCTCCAAGAGACCCAGTACTTC. Its translation is CASSVQGLLQETQYF.

The rearrangement links TRBV10-3 to TRBJ2-7; the D is unclear. Per germline, CDR1 ENHRY and CDR2 SYGVKD. Trimming pared 10 bases from V and 0 bases from J, leaving 13 bases between. This CDR3 is 13 amino acids long. The CDR3 DNA is TGTGCCAGCCAGACCCCGACCTCCTACGAGCAGTACTTC. It specifies CASQTPTSYEQYF.

This clone was found once. The chain links TRBV12-5 to TRBJ2-5; possibly TRBD1 for D (5 bases). Germline V gives CDR1 LGHNT, CDR2 FRNRAP. V shed 5 bases and J shed 4 bases, with 17 bases lying between them. This CDR3 is 15 amino acids long. In nucleotides, the CDR3 is TGTGCTAGTGGTCCCCCCGGCAGGGTAATAGAGACCCAGTACTTC. It yields the protein CASGPPGRVIETQYF.

This chain joins TRBV2 and TRBJ1-2, with 7 bases identical to TRBD1. This CDR3 has 15 residues. CDR1 SNHLY and CDR2 FYNNEI come from the germline V gene. The V segment lost 3 bases and the J segment 8 bases; nucleotides outside the gene matches: 12. The CDR3 protein is CASSETGTEYLGYTF. CDR3 DNA: TGTGCCAGCAGTGAGACCGGGACAGAGTATTTAGGCTACACCTTC.

This clone was found once. The chain couples TRBV18 to TRBJ1-4; no firm D call. V dropped 5 bases and J dropped 7 bases, with 11 bases sitting between them. The germline V gene encodes CDR1 KGHSH and CDR2 LQKENI. The CDR3 has 13 amino acids. The CDR3, as DNA: TGTGCCAGCTCAGCCACCTTAGGTGAAAAACTGTTTTTT. This sequence encodes CASSATLGEKLFF.

The chain links TRBV19 to TRBJ1-6; unclear D gene. Germline-derived CDR1 and CDR2 are LNHDA and SQIVND (reference sequence). V lost 6 bases, J lost 3 bases, and 12 bases lay in between. The CDR3 consists of 15 residues. The CDR3 region is CASRPTGNYNSPLHF. The DNA for the CDR3 is TGTGCCAGTAGGCCGACGGGTAACTATAATTCACCCCTCCACTTT. The full variable domain, its missing parts supplied by reference TRBV19 and TRBJ1-6, is DGGITQSPKYLFRKEGQNVTLSCEQNLNHDAMYWYRQDPGQGLRLIYYSQIVNDFQKGDIAEGYSVSREKKESFPLTVTSAQKNPTAFYLCASRPTGNYNSPLHFGNGTRLTVT.

The chain is built from TRBV6-6 and TRBJ2-1; D is unclear. The germline V and J ends were trimmed by 4 bases and 4 bases, with 11 bases remaining between them. Germline V lookup: CDR1 MNHNY, CDR2 SVGAGI (reference sequence). The CDR3 runs 14 residues. Written as DNA, the CDR3 is TGTGCCAGCAGTTTCATTAGCAAATACAATGAGCAGTTCTTC. This encodes CASSFISKYNEQFF.

The chain is built from TRBV18 and TRBJ1-2; no firm D call. Per the germline V gene, CDR1 is KGHSH and CDR2 is LQKENI. The CDR3 has 15 residues. Trimming stripped 0 bases from V and 1 base from J, with 9 bases between. The CDR3 DNA reads TGTGCCAGCTCACCACCCGGAGACGGTAACTATGGCTACACCTTC. This gives the protein CASSPPGDGNYGYTF.

CDR3 nucleotides: TGTGCCATCAGTGGGTGGTCAGATACGCAGTATTTT. Its protein product is CAISGWSDTQYF. J is TRBJ2-3 and V is TRBV10-3; D gene ambiguous. CDR3 length equals 12 residues. Germline-derived CDR1 and CDR2 are ENHRY and SYGVKD. The V end was cut by 4 bases, the J end by 4 bases, with 6 bases between.

V is TRBV7-2 and J is TRBJ2-7; D might be TRBD1 (6 bases). CDR1 and CDR2 (germline): SGHTA, FQGNSA. The CDR3 contains 13 residues. Trimming took off 6 bases at V and 4 bases at J, with 13 bases between the two ends. The CDR3 sequence is CASSQSQGYEQYF. The CDR3 coding sequence is TGTGCCAGCAGTCAAAGTCAGGGGTACGAGCAGTACTTC. Combining the CDR3 with reference TRBV7-2 and TRBJ2-7 gives the whole variable domain GAGVSQSPSNKVTEKGKDVELRCDPISGHTALYWYRQSLGQGLEFLIYFQGNSAPDKSGLPSDRFSAERTGGSVSTLTIQRTQQEDSAVYLCASSQSQGYEQYFGPGTRLTVT.

The V and J genes are TRBV28 and TRBJ1-2; no clear D gene. CDR1 MDHEN and CDR2 SYDVKM come from the germline V gene. The CDR3 has 13 residues. Trimming left V 3 bases short and J 2 bases short, with 7 bases between. CDR3 nucleotide sequence: TGTGCCAGCAGTTTGGACTTAAACTATGGCTACACCTTC. Residues: CASSLDLNYGYTF.

The gene calls are TRBV7-2 and TRBJ2-5; TRBD1 might be the D (6 bases). Germline values: CDR1 SGHTA, CDR2 FQGNSA. This CDR3 is built from 15 residues. The germline V and J ends were trimmed by 5 bases and 2 bases, with 15 bases remaining between them. Here the CDR3 reads CASSPSGVWQETQYF. DNA of the CDR3: TGTGCCAGCAGCCCCTCAGGGGTTTGGCAAGAGACCCAGTACTTC.

V and J are TRBV5-1 and TRBJ1-1; 7 bases agree with TRBD1. Germline lookup yields CDR1 SGHRS and CDR2 YFSETQ. Trimming removed 4 bases from V and 1 base from J; junction bases left unmatched: 7. CDR3 length: 15 residues. The CDR3 sequence: CASSAYRGGNTEAFF. The CDR3 DNA follows: TGCGCCAGCAGCGCTTACAGGGGAGGGAACACTGAAGCTTTCTTT.

The chain is built from TRBV18 and TRBJ1-4; no reliable D call. In germline, CDR1 is KGHSH, CDR2 LQKENI. There are 15 residues in the CDR3. Between the trimmed V and J ends, which lost 3 bases and 5 bases, there was a span of 13 bases. Here the CDR3 DNA reads TGTGCCAGCTCACCCCTCGAGTTACGGAATGAAAAACTGTTTTTT. It yields the protein CASSPLELRNEKLFF.